The source of this T cell receptor beta chain is a study of blood T cell repertoires in COVID-19. The overall study: Acute-phase and convalescent COVID-19 samples originated in the United States, Italy and Spain. PBMCs, B-cell-depleted T cells, or T cells were the source of the cDNA or gDNA that made up the material.

The authors' processing: Amplification of reference gene primers was used by the study to estimate nucleated cell counts. Produced via immunoSEQ multiplex PCR; TCRdb's table is partial and in-frame only. V and J calls and clone size are those listed in that table; D and trimming were worked out from the DNA. This table holds about 82,000 clones, approximately 79% found once. The V end was cut by 3 bases, the J end by 0 bases, with 6 bases between. From germline, CDR1 is SGHTA and CDR2 FQGNSA. This CDR3 contains 14 residues. The sample was peripheral blood. The J gene is TRBJ1-5, the V gene TRBV7-2, with D hard to call. The origin of this receptor is a human donor with acute or convalescent COVID-19. The donor label of this sample is uncertain. The CDR3 here is CASSFLVSNQPQHF. In DNA, the CDR3 is TGTGCCAGCAGCTTTTTAGTTAGCAATCAGCCCCAGCATTTT. Variable domain in full (rest from reference TRBV7-2 and TRBJ1-5): GAGVSQSPSNKVTEKGKDVELRCDPISGHTALYWYRQSLGQGLEFLIYFQGNSAPDKSGLPSDRFSAERTGGSVSTLTIQRTQQEDSAVYLCASSFLVSNQPQHFGDGTRLSIL.